The following is a T cell receptor (beta chain) sequence with its context. Antigen unknown. The sample comes from a study of blood T cells in healthy people across ages. CDR1 and CDR2 (germline): DFQATT, SNEGSKA (reference sequence). This CDR3 contains 14 residues. V was clipped by 0 bases and J by 2 bases, with 11 bases between them. Combining a sample-barcoded 5' primer with a J-beta primer mix, a second PCR ran for about 7 to 11 cycles. Each cDNA molecule received a tag from a template-switch adaptor that had 12 random nucleotides. CDR3-containing paired-end reads numbered at least 2.5 million in each sample. Each CDR3 protein gets one entry after TCRdb re-called the 5' RACE reads with MiXCR. The repertoire consists of approximately 830,000 distinct CDR3 sequences, with around 62% occurring once and the leading ten covering about a quarter. Study-wide findings and caveats: Donor CMV status, an unknown factor, possibly confounded changes in expanded clonotypes. Investigators treated diversity estimates from one million T cells as underestimates.

Material: blood. The clonotype originates from a man aged 30 to 45 in good health. The chain employs TRBV20-1 and TRBJ2-7; D is perhaps TRBD1 (6 bases). The CDR3 here is CSAREHRVPYEQYF. The CDR3 DNA sequence: TGCAGTGCTAGAGAGCACAGGGTTCCCTACGAGCAGTACTTC.